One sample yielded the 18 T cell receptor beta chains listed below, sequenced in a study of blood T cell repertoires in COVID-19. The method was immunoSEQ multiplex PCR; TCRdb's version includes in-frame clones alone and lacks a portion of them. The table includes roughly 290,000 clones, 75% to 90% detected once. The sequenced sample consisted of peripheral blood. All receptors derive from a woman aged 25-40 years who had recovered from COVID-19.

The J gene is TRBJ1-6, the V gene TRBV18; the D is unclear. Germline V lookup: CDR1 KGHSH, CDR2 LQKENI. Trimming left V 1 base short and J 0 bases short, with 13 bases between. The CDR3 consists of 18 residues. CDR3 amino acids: CASSPLSAGSSYNSPLHF. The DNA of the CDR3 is TGTGCCAGCTCACCACTGAGCGCCGGCAGCTCCTATAATTCACCCCTCCACTTT.

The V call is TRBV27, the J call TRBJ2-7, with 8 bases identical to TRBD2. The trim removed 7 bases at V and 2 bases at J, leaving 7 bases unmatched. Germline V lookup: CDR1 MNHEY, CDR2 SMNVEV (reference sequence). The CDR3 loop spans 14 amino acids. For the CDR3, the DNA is TGTGCCAGCAAAAGCGGGGGCAGTACCTACGAGCAGTACTTC. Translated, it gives CASKSGGSTYEQYF.

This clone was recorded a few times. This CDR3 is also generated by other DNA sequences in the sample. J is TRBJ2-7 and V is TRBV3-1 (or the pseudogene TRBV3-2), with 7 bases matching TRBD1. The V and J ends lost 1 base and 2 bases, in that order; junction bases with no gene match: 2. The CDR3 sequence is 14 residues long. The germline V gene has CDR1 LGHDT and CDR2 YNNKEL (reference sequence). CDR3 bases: TGTGCCAGCAGCCAAGGACAGGGCCCCTACGAGCAGTACTTC. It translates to CASSQGQGPYEQYF.

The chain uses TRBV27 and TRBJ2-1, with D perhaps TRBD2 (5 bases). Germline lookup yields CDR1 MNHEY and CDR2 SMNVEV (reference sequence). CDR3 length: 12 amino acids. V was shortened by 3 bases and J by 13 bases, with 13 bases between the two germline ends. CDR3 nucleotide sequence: TGTGCCAGCAGTTTTAACGGGATGTCACAGTTCTTC. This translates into CASSFNGMSQFF.

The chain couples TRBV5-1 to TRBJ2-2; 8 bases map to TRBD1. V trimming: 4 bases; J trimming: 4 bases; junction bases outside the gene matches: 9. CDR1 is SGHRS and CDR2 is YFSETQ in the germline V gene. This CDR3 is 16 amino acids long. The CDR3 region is CASSLRDRSATGELFF. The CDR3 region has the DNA TGCGCCAGCAGCCTCCGGGACAGGAGCGCCACCGGGGAGCTGTTTTTT.

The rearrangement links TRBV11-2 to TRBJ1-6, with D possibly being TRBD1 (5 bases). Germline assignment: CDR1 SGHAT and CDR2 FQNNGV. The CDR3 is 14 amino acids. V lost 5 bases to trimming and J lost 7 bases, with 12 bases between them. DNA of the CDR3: TGTGCCAGCAGCGGGGTGGGGCCAAATTCACCCCTCCACTTT. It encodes CASSGVGPNSPLHF.

The CDR3 DNA reads TGTGCCATCAGTACTGGGAACACTGAAGCTTTCTTT. Residues: CAISTGNTEAFF. The V and J genes are TRBV10-3 and TRBJ1-1; no clear D gene. CDR1 and CDR2 (germline): ENHRY, SYGVKD. There are 12 residues in the CDR3. Trimming removed 5 bases from V and 1 base from J, with 5 bases in between.

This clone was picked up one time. The CDR3 loop reads CASSLGGTIQETQYF. In DNA form, the CDR3 reads TGTGCCAGCAGTTTAGGCGGGACTATACAAGAGACCCAGTACTTC. The rearrangement links TRBV28 to TRBJ2-5, with TRBD2 matching 7 bases. The CDR3 totals 15 residues. V lost 2 bases to trimming and J lost 2 bases; unmatched junction nucleotides: 5. Looked up from germline, CDR1 is MDHEN and CDR2 is SYDVKM.

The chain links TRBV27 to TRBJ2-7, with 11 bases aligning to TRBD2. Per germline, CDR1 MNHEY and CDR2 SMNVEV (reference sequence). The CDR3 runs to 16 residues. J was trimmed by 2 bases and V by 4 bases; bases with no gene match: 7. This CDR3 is CASSSGNSGGAYEQYF. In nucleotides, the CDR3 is TGTGCCAGCAGTTCCGGTAATAGCGGGGGGGCCTACGAGCAGTACTTC.

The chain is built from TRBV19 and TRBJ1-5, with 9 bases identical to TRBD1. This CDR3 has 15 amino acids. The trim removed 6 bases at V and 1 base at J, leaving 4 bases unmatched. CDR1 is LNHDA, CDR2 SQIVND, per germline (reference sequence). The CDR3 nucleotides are TGTGCCAGTAGAACAGGGGGCTCGAGCAATCAGCCCCAGCATTTT. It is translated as CASRTGGSSNQPQHF.

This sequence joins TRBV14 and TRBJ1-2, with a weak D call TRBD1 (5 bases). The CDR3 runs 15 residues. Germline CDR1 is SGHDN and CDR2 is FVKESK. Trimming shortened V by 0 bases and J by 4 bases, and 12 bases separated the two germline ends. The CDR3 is CASSQDYRPLYGYTF. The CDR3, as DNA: TGTGCCAGCAGCCAAGATTACAGGCCTCTCTATGGCTACACCTTC.

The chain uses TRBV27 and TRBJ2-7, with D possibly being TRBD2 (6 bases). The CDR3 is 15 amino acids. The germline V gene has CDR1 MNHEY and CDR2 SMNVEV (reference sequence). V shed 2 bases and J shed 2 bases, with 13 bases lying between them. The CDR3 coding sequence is TGTGCCAGCAGTTTAACTAGCTCCAGGACCTACGAGCAGTACTTC. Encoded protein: CASSLTSSRTYEQYF.

This CDR3 is CASSLGASGEYNEQFF. For the CDR3, the DNA is TGCGCCAGCAGCTTGGGTGCTAGCGGGGAGTACAATGAGCAGTTCTTC. The chain employs TRBV5-1 and TRBJ2-1; TRBD2 matches at 9 bases. Trimming at V came to 0 bases and at J to 4 bases, leaving 5 bases not matched to a gene. CDR3 size: 16 residues. Germline V gene sequence: CDR1 SGHRS, CDR2 YFSETQ. The variable domain in full, with the rest retrieved from reference TRBV5-1 and TRBJ2-1, is KAGVTQTPRYLIKTRGQQVTLSCSPISGHRSVSWYQQTPGQGLQFLFEYFSETQRNKGNFPGRFSGRQFSNSRSEMNVSTLELGDSALYLCASSLGASGEYNEQFFGPGTRLTVL.

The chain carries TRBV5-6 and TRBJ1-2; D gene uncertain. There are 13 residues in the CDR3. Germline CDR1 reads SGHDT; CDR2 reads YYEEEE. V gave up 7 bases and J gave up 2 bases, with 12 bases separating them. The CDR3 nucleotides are TGTGCCAGCTGCCAGGAAAACAACTATGGCTACACCTTC. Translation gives CASCQENNYGYTF. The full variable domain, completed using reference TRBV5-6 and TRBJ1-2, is DAGVTQSPTHLIKTRGQQVTLRCSPKSGHDTVSWYQQALGQGPQFIFQYYEEEERQRGNFPDRFSGHQFPNYSSELNVNALLLGDSALYLCASCQENNYGYTFGSGTRLTVV.

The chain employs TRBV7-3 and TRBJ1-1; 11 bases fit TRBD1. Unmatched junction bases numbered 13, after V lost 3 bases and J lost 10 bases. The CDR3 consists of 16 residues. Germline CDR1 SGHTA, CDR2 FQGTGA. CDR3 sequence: CASSFHSPGQGEAAFF. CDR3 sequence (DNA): TGTGCCAGCAGCTTCCACTCTCCGGGACAGGGGGAGGCAGCTTTCTTT.

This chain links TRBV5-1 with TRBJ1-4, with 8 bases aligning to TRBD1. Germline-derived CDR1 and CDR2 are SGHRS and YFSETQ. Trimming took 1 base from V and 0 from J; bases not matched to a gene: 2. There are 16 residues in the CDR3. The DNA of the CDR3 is TGCGCCAGCAGCTTGCAACAGGGGGCAACTAATGAAAAACTGTTTTTT. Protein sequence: CASSLQQGATNEKLFF.

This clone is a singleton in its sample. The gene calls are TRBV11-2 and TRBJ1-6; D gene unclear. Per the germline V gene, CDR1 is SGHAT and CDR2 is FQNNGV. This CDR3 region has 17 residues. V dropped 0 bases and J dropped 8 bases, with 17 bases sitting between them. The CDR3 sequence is CASSLDHRGRADSPLHF. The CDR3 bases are TGTGCCAGCAGCTTAGATCATCGAGGGAGGGCGGATTCACCCCTCCACTTT. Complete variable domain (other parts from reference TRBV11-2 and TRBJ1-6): EAGVAQSPRYKIIEKRQSVAFWCNPISGHATLYWYQQILGQGPKLLIQFQNNGVVDDSQLPKDRFSAERLKGVDSTLKIQPAKLEDSAVYLCASSLDHRGRADSPLHFGNGTRLTVT.

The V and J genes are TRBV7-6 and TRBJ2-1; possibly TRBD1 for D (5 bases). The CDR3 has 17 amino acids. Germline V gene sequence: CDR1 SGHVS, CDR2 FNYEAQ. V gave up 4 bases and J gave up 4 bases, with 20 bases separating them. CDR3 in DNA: TGTGCCAGCAGCTCCCCGGTAACCACAGCAGGGTACAATGAGCAGTTCTTC. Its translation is CASSSPVTTAGYNEQFF. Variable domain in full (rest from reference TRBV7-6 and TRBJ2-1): GAGVSQSPRYKVTKRGQDVALRCDPISGHVSLYWYRQALGQGPEFLTYFNYEAQQDKSGLPNDRFSAERPEGSISTLTIQRTEQRDSAMYRCASSSPVTTAGYNEQFFGPGTRLTVL.